A selection of T cell receptor beta chains follows, all from one sample in a study of blood T cells in healthy people across ages. MiXCR, run by TCRdb on the 5' RACE reads, gives a single entry per CDR3 protein. The repertoire includes about 1.8 million distinct CDR3 sequences, approximately 50% of them detected once, and over 2% sits in the top ten. Sequenced input: blood. The receptors stem from a woman between 40 and 50 years old in good health. Both conserved end residues are part of each CDR3. A D gene is named only where the DNA matches it firmly. Some rows have no size entry. The others give once, few or many, or a class for an expanded clone.

J	D	size	V	DNA	CDR3
TRBJ1-6	NA	few	TRBV25-1	TGTGCCAGCAGTGAGTCGGGGTATAATTCACCCCTCCACTTT	CASSESGYNSPLHF
TRBJ2-2	TRBD1	NA	TRBV7-8	TGTGCCAGCAGCTCTTCTGGATTAGGCGGGACAGGGATCACCGGGGAGCTGTTTTTT	CASSSSGLGGTGITGELFF
TRBJ2-3	NA	NA	TRBV19	TGTGCCAGTAGTATCCTAGTGGGGGAAGATACGCAGTATTTT	CASSILVGEDTQYF
TRBJ2-1	NA	NA	TRBV29-1	TGCAGCGTTGAAGATCTGCAGTTAGGCAATGAGCAGTTCTTC	CSVEDLQLGNEQFF
TRBJ2-1	TRBD2	NA	TRBV5-1	TGCGCCAGCAGAGTGGGGACTAGCGGGGTCCTGGACCTCAATGAGCAGTTCTTC	CASRVGTSGVLDLNEQFF
TRBJ2-7	NA	few	TRBV6-1	TGTGCCGGGGGGGGGCGTATCGGAGACTACGAGCAGTACTTC	CAGGGRIGDYEQYF
TRBJ2-5	NA	NA	TRBV6-6	TGTGCCAGCAGTTACTCGACTCAGAAAGAGACCCAGTACTTC	CASSYSTQKETQYF
TRBJ2-7	NA	many	TRBV10-3	TGTGCCACCTCTGACGGGCCCTCCTACGAGCAGTACTTC	CATSDGPSYEQYF
TRBJ1-1	TRBD1	NA	TRBV5-1	TGCGCCAGCAGCGGACAGGGAGGAGTTGTGGACACTGAAGCTTTCTTT	CASSGQGGVVDTEAFF
TRBJ2-3	TRBD1	few	TRBV12-3/TRBV12-4	TGTGCCAGCAGTCCCGGGACAGGGGCTGTGGGGGATACGCAGTATTTT	CASSPGTGAVGDTQYF
TRBJ2-1	TRBD1	NA	TRBV20-1	TGCAGTGCCCAAAGGGGGCAGAATGAGCAGTTCTTC	CSAQRGQNEQFF
TRBJ2-5	TRBD2	NA	TRBV2	TGTGCCAGCAGCCTCGGTGACGGGGGGGTCCAAGAGACCCAGTACTTC	CASSLGDGGVQETQYF
TRBJ2-7	TRBD1	once	TRBV29-1	TGCAGCGTTGAGATGGGACAGGGCTACGAGCAGTACTTC	CSVEMGQGYEQYF
TRBJ2-3	TRBD2	NA	TRBV7-2	TGTGCCAGCAGCTTTCGTGGTGGGGGGGGCACAGATACGCAGTATTTT	CASSFRGGGGTDTQYF
TRBJ1-2	NA	few	TRBV27	TGTGCCAGCAGTTATGGAGGGAATGGCTACACCTTC	CASSYGGNGYTF
TRBJ1-6	NA	NA	TRBV5-6	TGTGCCAGCAGCCCCGGGACACTCTATTCACCCCTCCACTTT	CASSPGTLYSPLHF
TRBJ2-3	TRBD2	NA	TRBV4-3	TGCGCCAGCAGCCCCGGCAGGGTAGCGGGGCTCACAGATACGCAGTATTTT	CASSPGRVAGLTDTQYF
TRBJ2-7	NA	many	TRBV29-1	TGCAGCGTTATGACAGACTCAAGTCTTCGCTACGAGCAGTACTTC	CSVMTDSSLRYEQYF
TRBJ1-2	TRBD1	once	TRBV7-3	TGTGCCAGCAGCCCAGGTACAGGGGAACCTAACTATGGCTACACCTTC	CASSPGTGEPNYGYTF
TRBJ1-2	NA	NA	TRBV28	TGTGCCAGCAGTTTTATAAACCCCTATGGCTACACCTTC	CASSFINPYGYTF
TRBJ2-1	NA	few	TRBV7-2	TGTGCCAGCAGCCCCTCATTGTACGGAGATAATTCGGAGCAGTTCTTC	CASSPSLYGDNSEQFF
TRBJ2-5	TRBD1	NA	TRBV5-1	TGCGCCAGCAGCTTGAAGCAGGGGGCCGAGACCCAGTACTTC	CASSLKQGAETQYF
TRBJ1-5	TRBD1	NA	TRBV4-3	TGCGCCAGCAGCCAAGACCCCGCGGGACAGGGGAATCAGCCCCAGCATTTT	CASSQDPAGQGNQPQHF